The entry that follows covers one TCR beta chain sequence. This sample was included in a study of technical replicates of blood from several donors. Trimming removed 2 bases from V and 5 bases from J, with 15 bases in between. CDR3 length equals 14 residues. Germline CDR1 is GTSNPN and CDR2 is SVGIG (reference sequence). The data were produced by immunoSEQ multiplex PCR, yet TCRdb's version contains in-frame clones alone and is incomplete. The table records almost 70,000 clones, 80% to 95% of them present only once. The rearrangement links TRBV30 to TRBJ2-5; weak D call: TRBD2 (5 bases). The TCR was taken from a human donor in good health. Some clones in this sample may be carry-over from other donors' samples. Source material: PBMCs. The CDR3 spells CAWSIPGTQETQYF. The CDR3 DNA reads TGTGCCTGGAGTATTCCGGGAACCCAGGAGACCCAGTACTTC.